The 31 T cell receptor beta chains in this list originate from one sample, sequenced in a study of identical twins. MiXCR, run by TCRdb on the 5' RACE reads, gives a single entry per CDR3 protein. Of fewer than 900,000 distinct CDR3 sequences in the sample, about 18% are singletons; the top ten hold under 15%. This same sample was also taken into another study, of T cells expressing NK-cell markers.

The sample taken for sequencing was PBMCs. The receptors were gathered from a woman aged 18-30 years in good health.

This clonotype has a handful of counts. The chain links TRBV12-3 or TRBV12-4 to TRBJ2-2; D is perhaps TRBD1 or TRBD2 (5 bases each). V shed 6 bases and J shed 6 bases, with 14 bases lying between them. The CDR3 is 14 amino acids. CDR3 in DNA: TGTGCCAGCAGGCCCGGGACCGGGGCCGGGGAGCTGTTTTTT. Residues: CASRPGTGAGELFF.

This clonotype came up a few times. CDR3 sequence (DNA): TGCGCCAGCAGAGGACTAGCGGGGGGGGAATCCTACAATGAGCAGTTCTTC. It translates to CASRGLAGGESYNEQFF. The J gene is TRBJ2-1, the V gene TRBV5-1; 15 bases align to TRBD2. CDR3 length equals 17 residues. Losses at the gene ends were 5 bases for V and 1 base for J; bases not matched to a gene: 4. Germline V gives CDR1 SGHRS, CDR2 YFSETQ.

This clonotype was found a few times. V is TRBV12-3 or TRBV12-4 and J is TRBJ1-2, with D hard to call. The CDR3 runs 13 residues. Trimming removed 3 bases at V and 4 bases at J, with 9 bases between. CDR3 in DNA: TGTGCCAGCAGTTTGGGCAGCGTCTATGGCTACACCTTC. Its translation is CASSLGSVYGYTF.

This clonotype was counted many times. J is TRBJ2-3 and V is TRBV20-1, with D possibly being TRBD1 (5 bases). The germline V and J ends were trimmed by 3 bases and 4 bases, with 8 bases remaining between them. This CDR3 contains 12 residues. Germline V CDR1 and CDR2: DFQATT, SNEGSKA (reference sequence). The CDR3 region is CSARTEADTQYF. CDR3 nucleotide sequence: TGCAGTGCTAGGACAGAGGCAGATACGCAGTATTTT.

This chain uses TRBV7-2 with TRBJ2-1; a possible D gene is TRBD2 (5 bases). This CDR3 spans 15 amino acids. Looked up from germline, CDR1 is SGHTA and CDR2 is FQGNSA. The V and J ends lost 2 bases and 5 bases respectively, with 13 bases between them. The CDR3 nucleotides are TGTGCCAGCAGCTTATGGACTGCCCCCAACAATGAGCAGTTCTTC. Protein product: CASSLWTAPNNEQFF.

The V call is TRBV4-3, the J call TRBJ1-2; TRBD1 matches at 12 bases. CDR3 length: 14 amino acids. Germline V lookup: CDR1 LGHNA, CDR2 YSLEER. With V trimmed by 3 bases and J by 7 bases, 3 bases remained unmatched. The CDR3 reads CASSQGQGAVGYTF. The CDR3, as DNA: TGCGCCAGCAGCCAGGGACAGGGGGCGGTTGGCTACACCTTC.

This clonotype was recorded many times. The chain recombines TRBV20-1 with TRBJ2-5; D not resolved. The V end lost 1 base, the J end lost 2 bases, and 8 bases lay between the germline ends. From germline, CDR1 is DFQATT and CDR2 SNEGSKA (reference sequence). The CDR3 totals 13 residues. DNA of the CDR3: TGCAGTGCTAGAGTAGGCGGACAAGAGACCCAGTACTTC. Protein sequence: CSARVGGQETQYF.

This clonotype came up many times. The J gene is TRBJ2-3, the V gene TRBV10-3, with D unclear. Germline V gives CDR1 ENHRY, CDR2 SYGVKD. V was clipped by 3 bases and J by 3 bases, with 10 bases between them. The CDR3 extends over 14 amino acids. The CDR3 sequence: CAISDGRNTDTQYF. For the CDR3, the DNA is TGTGCCATCAGTGATGGGCGGAATACAGATACGCAGTATTTT.

This clonotype was detected only a few times. In DNA form, the CDR3 reads TGCAGTGCTAGAGATCCGACAGGGGATGACACTGAAGCTTTCTTT. Its translation is CSARDPTGDDTEAFF. The gene calls are TRBV20-1 and TRBJ1-1; 8 bases match TRBD1. The CDR3 is made up of 15 amino acids. The germline CDR1 and CDR2 sequences are DFQATT and SNEGSKA (reference sequence). Germline trimming cut 0 bases from V and 3 bases from J; bases unmatched to any gene: 6.

The chain employs TRBV10-3 and TRBJ2-7; D gene ambiguous. The length of the CDR3 is 14 residues. The V gene's germline CDR1 is ENHRY and CDR2 SYGVKD. V was trimmed by 0 bases and J by 4 bases, leaving 10 bases between them. The CDR3 region is CAISESATNYEQYF. CDR3 nucleotides: TGTGCCATCAGTGAGTCGGCGACAAATTACGAGCAGTACTTC.

This sequence joins TRBV29-1 and TRBJ2-4; 9 nucleotides align to TRBD1. Germline V gives CDR1 SQVTM, CDR2 ANQGSEA. The CDR3 extends over 17 amino acids. J lost 4 bases, V lost 7 bases, and 17 bases had no gene match. The CDR3 nucleotides are TGCAGCGCCCGGCGGCGTGACAGGGGGATGGGAAAAAACATTCAGTACTTC. Protein product: CSARRRDRGMGKNIQYF.

The chain uses TRBV29-1 and TRBJ1-1, with 7 bases lining up with TRBD1. The germline V gene encodes CDR1 SQVTM and CDR2 ANQGSEA. The CDR3 spans 14 residues. V was pared by 2 bases and J by 4 bases, with 7 bases of the junction left unmatched. The CDR3 loop reads CSVEFGQGGTEAFF. For the CDR3, the DNA is TGCAGCGTTGAATTCGGGCAGGGGGGCACTGAAGCTTTCTTT.

This sequence joins TRBV20-1 and TRBJ2-7; D may be TRBD1 (5 bases). The V end lost 3 bases, the J end lost 3 bases, and 12 bases lay between the germline ends. Germline assignment: CDR1 DFQATT and CDR2 SNEGSKA (reference sequence). There are 13 residues in the CDR3. Here the CDR3 DNA reads TGCAGTGCTAGTAAGGACACGAGCTACGAGCAGTACTTC. This translates into CSASKDTSYEQYF.

This chain uses TRBV20-1 with TRBJ2-4; D might be TRBD1 (6 bases). Germline CDR1 reads DFQATT; CDR2 reads SNEGSKA (reference sequence). The CDR3 covers 14 residues. V lost 5 bases and J 2 bases, leaving 13 bases between the germline ends. The CDR3 loop is CSAENRVPKNIQYF. CDR3 DNA sequence: TGCAGTGCTGAGAACAGGGTTCCCAAAAACATTCAGTACTTC.

This clonotype has just a few counts. The V call is TRBV7-2, the J call TRBJ2-4; either TRBD1 or TRBD2 may fit D (5 bases each). CDR1 and CDR2 from the germline V gene are SGHTA and FQGNSA. This CDR3 spans 20 amino acids. V lost 0 bases to trimming and J lost 0 bases, with 21 bases between them. The CDR3 region is CASSLALLGTLTLAKNIQYF. In nucleotides, the CDR3 is TGTGCCAGCAGCTTAGCGCTTCTCGGGACCTTGACCCTAGCCAAAAACATTCAGTACTTC.

This clonotype has more than one count but fewer than ten. The junction departs from germline at one end; a sequencing error may be responsible. CDR3 sequence: CASSSRNNEAFF. CDR3 nucleotides: TGTGCCAGCAGTTCTAGAAACAATGAAGCTTTCTTT. The chain joins TRBV6-5 to TRBJ1-1, with unresolved D. The CDR3 totals 12 residues. Germline lookup yields CDR1 MNHEY and CDR2 SVGAGI.

This clonotype appeared a few times. This chain joins TRBV7-9 and TRBJ2-1; TRBD1 matches 8 bases. This CDR3 contains 16 residues. Trimming took 4 bases from V and 3 from J; bases not matched to a gene: 8. Germline V gene data show CDR1 as SEHNR and CDR2 as FQNEAQ (reference sequence). CDR3 sequence (DNA): TGTGCCAGCAGCTCAGACAGGGGTTCAGACTACAATGAGCAGTTCTTC. It translates to CASSSDRGSDYNEQFF. Drawing the rest from reference TRBV7-9 and TRBJ2-1, the complete variable domain is DTGVSQNPRHKITKRGQNVTFRCDPISEHNRLYWYRQTLGQGPEFLTYFQNEAQLEKSRLLSDRFSAERPKGSFSTLEIQRTEQGDSAMYLCASSSDRGSDYNEQFFGPGTRLTVL.

The chain employs TRBV9 and TRBJ1-6, with D possibly matching TRBD1 (6 bases). V was shortened by 2 bases and J by 5 bases, with 11 bases between the two germline ends. Germline V gives CDR1 SGDLS, CDR2 YYNGEE. The CDR3 extends over 15 amino acids. The CDR3, as DNA: TGTGCCAGCAGCGTGTCGACAGGACATAATTCACCCCTCCACTTT. Translating it yields CASSVSTGHNSPLHF.

This clonotype occurred many times. The rearrangement joins TRBV4-3 to TRBJ2-7; TRBD2 is a possible D gene (6 bases). CDR3 length equals 13 residues. Germline assignment: CDR1 LGHNA and CDR2 YSLEER. Trimming took 1 base from V and 3 from J, leaving 7 bases between them. CDR3 region: CASSQVGGYEQYF. The CDR3 coding sequence is TGCGCCAGCAGCCAAGTGGGGGGCTACGAGCAGTACTTC.

Ten or more counts support this clonotype. This rearrangement joins TRBV6-5 to TRBJ2-5, with unresolved D. The CDR3 extends over 14 amino acids. V lost 0 bases and J 4 bases, leaving 9 bases between the germline ends. CDR1 MNHEY and CDR2 SVGAGI come from the germline V gene. The CDR3 DNA reads TGTGCCAGCAGTTACTCGAATTTAGTAGAGACCCAGTACTTC. This gives the protein CASSYSNLVETQYF.

This rearrangement joins TRBV7-2 to TRBJ2-2; D unclear. Trimming took 8 bases from V and 8 from J, leaving 3 bases between them. This CDR3 is built from 9 residues. The germline gives CDR1 SGHTA, CDR2 FQGNSA. DNA of the CDR3: TGTGCCAGCGGGGGGGAGCTGTTTTTT. Translated, it gives CASGGELFF.

The table lists this clonotype with a few counts. The CDR3 sequence is CATSSTGTGGYEQYF. The CDR3 DNA reads TGTGCCACCAGCAGCACCGGGACAGGGGGCTACGAGCAGTACTTC. V and J are TRBV15 and TRBJ2-7; 11 nucleotides align to TRBD1. The CDR3 has 15 residues. Germline V gene sequence: CDR1 LNHNV, CDR2 YYDKDF (reference sequence). The V segment lost 3 bases and the J segment 3 bases; nucleotides outside the gene matches: 4.

The chain uses TRBV20-1 and TRBJ2-7; possible D gene TRBD2, 7 bases. CDR1 and CDR2 (germline): DFQATT, SNEGSKA (reference sequence). The CDR3 has 13 amino acids. The V gene lost 7 bases and the J gene lost 2 bases, with 15 bases spanning the gap. Written as DNA, the CDR3 is TGCAGTGTTAGGGGGGGTCTTCCCTACGAGCAGTACTTC. Its translation is CSVRGGLPYEQYF.

This sequence joins TRBV7-2 and TRBJ2-5; 10 bases agree with TRBD2. Germline V gives CDR1 SGHTA, CDR2 FQGNSA. The CDR3 totals 15 residues. Trimming took 5 bases from V and 2 from J; bases not matched to a gene: 5. In DNA, the CDR3 is TGTGCCAGCAGCCGACTAGCGGGTGGGCAAGAGACCCAGTACTTC. This sequence encodes CASSRLAGGQETQYF.

The chain joins TRBV7-6 to TRBJ2-2; TRBD1 is a possible D gene (6 bases). The CDR3 contains 14 residues. Trimming took off 8 bases at V and 1 base at J, with 11 bases between the two ends. Germline CDR1 and CDR2: SGHVS and FNYEAQ. CDR3 nucleotide sequence: TGTGCCAGCGCCTCAGGGGTGAACACCGGGGAGCTGTTTTTT. It is translated as CASASGVNTGELFF.

The table lists this clonotype with many counts. The DNA of the CDR3 is TGTGCCAGCAGCTTGGAACTTCGAGAGACCCAGTACTTC. Translation gives CASSLELRETQYF. This chain links TRBV5-6 with TRBJ2-5; D gene uncertain. From germline, CDR1 is SGHDT and CDR2 YYEEEE. Trimming took off 0 bases at V and 4 bases at J, with 7 bases between the two ends. The CDR3 extends over 13 amino acids.

The chain joins TRBV6-1 to TRBJ1-2, with D perhaps matching TRBD1 (6 bases). CDR1 and CDR2 from the germline V gene are MNHNS and SASEGT. CDR3 length: 13 residues. Trimming took off 6 bases at V and 4 bases at J, with 12 bases between the two ends. The CDR3: CASRGGGSYGYTF. The CDR3 nucleotides are TGTGCCAGCAGGGGGGGCGGGAGCTATGGCTACACCTTC.

The chain uses TRBV21-1 and TRBJ2-1. TRBV21-1 is termed a pseudogene. This CDR3 contains 17 residues. In DNA form, the CDR3 reads TGTGCCAGCAGCAAAGATCGGCGGGAGCGGTCCTACAATGAGCAGTTCTTC. Translation: CASSKDRRERSYNEQFF.

The V call is TRBV6-1, the J call TRBJ2-7; D perhaps matches TRBD2 (6 bases). The V gene's germline CDR1 is MNHNS and CDR2 SASEGT. V was pared by 6 bases and J by 2 bases, with 11 bases between. CDR3 size: 13 residues. As DNA, the CDR3 is TGTGCCAGCAGGACTAGAGCGACCTACGAGCAGTACTTC. Protein product: CASRTRATYEQYF.

The gene calls are TRBV29-1 and TRBJ2-7; D gene ambiguous. With 4 bases removed from V and 6 bases from J, the gap between germline ends came to 13 bases. The CDR3 spans 12 residues. Per germline, CDR1 SQVTM and CDR2 ANQGSEA. DNA for the CDR3: TGCAGCGTTGCGGAGTCCGATTCCGAGCAGTACTTC. Its protein is CSVAESDSEQYF.

This clonotype came up a few times. The V call is TRBV27, the J call TRBJ2-7; D remains unclear. Germline V gene lookup returns CDR1 MNHEY and CDR2 SMNVEV (reference sequence). The CDR3 is 13 amino acids. Between the trimmed V and J ends, which lost 4 bases and 7 bases, there was a span of 14 bases. CDR3 residues: CASSSARLREQYF. CDR3 sequence (DNA): TGTGCCAGCAGTTCAGCTAGATTAAGGGAGCAGTACTTC.